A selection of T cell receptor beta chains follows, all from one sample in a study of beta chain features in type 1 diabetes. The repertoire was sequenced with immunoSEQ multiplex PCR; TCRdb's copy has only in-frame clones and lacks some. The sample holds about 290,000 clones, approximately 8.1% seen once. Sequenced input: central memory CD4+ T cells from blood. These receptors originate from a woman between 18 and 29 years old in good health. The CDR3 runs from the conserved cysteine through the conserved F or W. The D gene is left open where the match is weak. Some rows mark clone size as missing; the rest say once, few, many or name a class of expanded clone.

TGTGCCAGCGCTTCCTTGGGGGCGATTATGAGTGAGCAGTTCTTC	CASASLGAIMSEQFF	TRBV28	few	TRBJ2-1	15	NA
TGTGCCTGGAGTGTACAACAGGGAGCCCTTATCTTC	CAWSVQQGALIF	TRBV30	NA	TRBJ2-1	12	NA
TGTGCCAGCAGCCTCATACAGGAGTCTGAAGCTTTCTTT	CASSLIQESEAFF	TRBV14	NA	TRBJ1-1	13	NA
TGTGCCAGCAGCGTAGATCACAGGGCGGTAGATACGCAGTATTTT	CASSVDHRAVDTQYF	TRBV9	few	TRBJ2-3	15	NA
TGTGCCAGCAGTTTATTCTACCAAGAGACCCAGTACTTC	CASSLFYQETQYF	TRBV28	NA	TRBJ2-5	13	NA
TGTGCCAGCTCACTTACCCCTTCGCGCCAAGAGACCCAGTACTTC	CASSLTPSRQETQYF	TRBV18	few	TRBJ2-5	15	NA
TGTGCCAGCATTGACAGGGGGCGCATCGGGGAGCTGTTTTTT	CASIDRGRIGELFF	TRBV6-1	few	TRBJ2-2	14	TRBD1
TGTGCCAGCAGCTTAGCGGTCGGACTATCCCCAGGGGAGACCCAGTACTTC	CASSLAVGLSPGETQYF	TRBV7-6	NA	TRBJ2-5	17	NA
TGTGCCAGCAGCCAAAGGGGGACAGGAAGGTTCGAAAAACTGTTTTTT	CASSQRGTGRFEKLFF	TRBV14	few	TRBJ1-4	16	TRBD1
TGTGCCACCAGCAGAGTAAAATTTCAGGGGGGGAGTACAGATACGCAGTATTTT	CATSRVKFQGGSTDTQYF	TRBV15	NA	TRBJ2-3	18	NA
TGTGCCAGCAGCCTTGACAGGGGATATTCACCCCTCCACTTT	CASSLDRGYSPLHF	TRBV7-9	NA	TRBJ1-6	14	TRBD1
TGTGCCAGCAGCTTGGGGGGACTAGCGGCTTACAATGAGCAGTTCTTC	CASSLGGLAAYNEQFF	TRBV5-4	NA	TRBJ2-1	16	TRBD2
TGTGCCAGCAGCCCAGCACGTTTATATGGCTACACCTTC	CASSPARLYGYTF	TRBV5-6	few	TRBJ1-2	13	NA
TGTGCCTGGAGGGATAACTATGGCTACACCTTC	CAWRDNYGYTF	TRBV30	NA	TRBJ1-2	11	NA
TGTGCCAGCAGTGTTATAGCCAAAAACATTCAGTACTTC	CASSVIAKNIQYF	TRBV27	NA	TRBJ2-4	13	NA
TGTGCCAGCAGCGCCCCCGGGACAGGGGTGGGAGGCTACACCTTC	CASSAPGTGVGGYTF	TRBV9	few	TRBJ1-2	15	TRBD1
TGTGCCAGCAGCCCCCCCGGGGGCGGGGTCACAGATACGCAGTATTTT	CASSPPGGGVTDTQYF	TRBV7-2	few	TRBJ2-3	16	NA
TGTGCCAGCAGCTTAGACTCCGGGACCCCGGCGGGGTACTTC	CASSLDSGTPAGYF	TRBV7-2	NA	TRBJ2-4	14	NA
TGTGCCAGCAGCTTACGAGAATCTGGAAACACCATATATTTT	CASSLRESGNTIYF	TRBV7-9	NA	TRBJ1-3	14	NA
TGTGCCAGCAGCCCCCCTTTTAGCTACGAGCAGTACTTC	CASSPPFSYEQYF	TRBV5-6	NA	TRBJ2-7	13	NA
TGTGCCAGCTCACTTGGGACGTGGGAGACCCAGTACTTC	CASSLGTWETQYF	TRBV18	few	TRBJ2-5	13	NA
TGTGCCAGCAGAGCTAAGGCTCTGGGGGTCTATGGCTACACCTTC	CASRAKALGVYGYTF	TRBV27	NA	TRBJ1-2	15	NA
TGTGCCAGCAGCTTAACAGGGATAGGACGAGAGAAGACCCAGTACTTC	CASSLTGIGREKTQYF	TRBV11-1	NA	TRBJ2-5	16	NA
TGCGCCAGCAGCCAAGATCTCGGACAGTCTAATGAAAAACTGTTTTTT	CASSQDLGQSNEKLFF	TRBV4-3	few	TRBJ1-4	16	NA
TGTGCCTGGAGCCCGGGGGGATCTGGAAACACCATATATTTT	CAWSPGGSGNTIYF	TRBV30	NA	TRBJ1-3	14	NA
TGTGCCAGCTCACGCGGGCCCCGTGAGGATGAGCAGTTCTTC	CASSRGPREDEQFF	TRBV18	NA	TRBJ2-1	14	NA
TGTGCCAGCGGGGAGCGGGAGGGCCGAGAGACCCAGTACTTC	CASGEREGRETQYF	TRBV7-2	NA	TRBJ2-5	14	TRBD2
TGTGCCAGCAACCAGGGGACCGGGGAGCTGTTTTTT	CASNQGTGELFF	TRBV7-8	few	TRBJ2-2	12	NA
TGTGCCTGGACGGGGGCGGGCCGCTACGAGCAGTACTTC	CAWTGAGRYEQYF	TRBV30	NA	TRBJ2-7	13	NA
TGTGCCTGGACACCTGCGGGAATTGGAAACACCATATATTTT	CAWTPAGIGNTIYF	TRBV30	NA	TRBJ1-3	14	NA
TGTGCCAGCAGCGTTAGATGGACGGGGGCGGGTTTCACAGATACGCAGTATTTT	CASSVRWTGAGFTDTQYF	TRBV7-6	many	TRBJ2-3	18	NA
TGTGCCAGCAGCAAACAGGGTTTTGGCTACACCTTC	CASSKQGFGYTF	TRBV13	once	TRBJ1-2	12	NA
TGTGCCAGCAGTTCTCAGGGGGAACCTGGGGCCAACGTCCTGACTTTC	CASSSQGEPGANVLTF	TRBV28	many	TRBJ2-6	16	TRBD1
TGTGCCAGCAGTGTCTCAGGAGTCAATCAGCCCCAGCATTTT	CASSVSGVNQPQHF	TRBV2	NA	TRBJ1-5	14	NA
TGTGCCAGCAACCCTCGACACTGGTCCTACAATGAGCAGTTCTTC	CASNPRHWSYNEQFF	TRBV7-3	many	TRBJ2-1	15	NA
TGTGCCAGTAGTATTTTGGACACCTGGAACACCGGGGAGCTGTTTTTT	CASSILDTWNTGELFF	TRBV19	NA	TRBJ2-2	16	NA
TGTGCCAGCAGTAGGCAGGCGTCAACTAATGAAAAACTGTTTTTT	CASSRQASTNEKLFF	TRBV7-9	few	TRBJ1-4	15	NA
TGTGCCACCAGCAGAGATCGGCAGAAAGAGACCCAGTACTTC	CATSRDRQKETQYF	TRBV15	NA	TRBJ2-5	14	NA
TGTGCCAGCAGCTTAGGGACCCTAGCGGGAGGGCCTATCGAGCAGTACTTC	CASSLGTLAGGPIEQYF	TRBV7-9	few	TRBJ2-7	17	TRBD2
TGTGCCAGCAGCTTACGTCGCAACTCTGGAAACACCATATATTTT	CASSLRRNSGNTIYF	TRBV11-2	many	TRBJ1-3	15	NA
TGTGCCAGCTCACCGGGTGGGCTACAGAACACTGAAGCTTTCTTT	CASSPGGLQNTEAFF	TRBV18	few	TRBJ1-1	15	NA
TGCAGCGTTGCATGGCTGTATGGCTACACCTTC	CSVAWLYGYTF	TRBV29-1	few	TRBJ1-2	11	NA
TGTGCCACCAGCAGACAAACAGGGGATCTGGGTGGCTACACCTTC	CATSRQTGDLGGYTF	TRBV15	NA	TRBJ1-2	15	TRBD1
TGTGCCAGTACCCCGGGACTAGCGGGGTCTGGGGCCAACGTCCTGACTTTC	CASTPGLAGSGANVLTF	TRBV19	many	TRBJ2-6	17	TRBD2
TGTGCCAGCAGCTTAAAAGGAGGGAGCGAGCAGTACTTC	CASSLKGGSEQYF	TRBV7-3	NA	TRBJ2-7	13	NA
TGTGCCAGCAGCTCCACAGGGGGGTCCGGGGAGCTGTTTTTT	CASSSTGGSGELFF	TRBV7-3	NA	TRBJ2-2	14	TRBD1
TGCGCCAGCAGCCAAGGGAGCGTAGCGGGAGGCACAGATACGCAGTATTTT	CASSQGSVAGGTDTQYF	TRBV4-3	NA	TRBJ2-3	17	TRBD2
TGTGCCAGCAGTTGGTCAGGGGTAAACACTGAAGCTTTCTTT	CASSWSGVNTEAFF	TRBV2	few	TRBJ1-1	14	NA
TGTGCCAGCAGCTTAGGCCTAGCGGAGCTAGGTGAGCAGTTCTTC	CASSLGLAELGEQFF	TRBV7-2	many	TRBJ2-1	15	TRBD2
TGTGCCAGCTCACCTCAGGACAACTATGGCTACACCTTC	CASSPQDNYGYTF	TRBV18	many	TRBJ1-2	13	NA
TGTGCCAGCACCTTGAGGGGAGCTGGAAACACCATATATTTT	CASTLRGAGNTIYF	TRBV6-6	NA	TRBJ1-3	14	NA